One and the same sample provided the 16 T cell receptor beta chains below, sequenced in a study of a mutant IDH1 vaccine in newly diagnosed glioma. Time point noted: week 35, safety follow-up. Each dose of the vaccine consisted of 300 ug of mutant IDH1 20-mer peptide, with topical imiquimod. What these receptors recognize is not known. Profiled with immunoSEQ multiplex PCR; TCRdb holds only in-frame clones, not every one. Of roughly 30,000 clones listed, 78% were seen once; the top ten hold around 11%. Sequencing was performed on PBMCs, taken from a glioma patient whose treatment included an IDH1 peptide vaccine. These receptor sequences come from a woman aged 40-49 years with glioma.

The gene calls are TRBV18 and TRBJ2-7; tentatively, D is TRBD2 (6 bases). The CDR3 is 17 amino acids. Trimming left V 3 bases short and J 5 bases short, with 23 bases between. Germline loops: CDR1 KGHSH, CDR2 LQKENI. CDR3 protein: CASSPPMAGISGDEQYF. Written as DNA, the CDR3 is TGTGCCAGCTCACCCCCAATGGCGGGGATATCCGGGGACGAGCAGTACTTC.

A few counts support this clone. The V call is TRBV7-9, the J call TRBJ1-1, with D possibly TRBD1 on 6 matching bases. Germline CDR1 is SEHNR and CDR2 is FQNEAQ (reference sequence). V was pared by 0 bases and J by 5 bases, with 13 bases between. CDR3 size: 15 residues. In DNA form, the CDR3 reads TGTGCCAGCAGCTTAGCGCGGCAGGGGTTGACTGAAGCTTTCTTT. Its protein product is CASSLARQGLTEAFF.

The rearrangement joins TRBV6-5 to TRBJ2-4, with 7 positions matching TRBD1. Per the germline V gene, CDR1 is MNHEY and CDR2 is SVGAGI. J gave up 4 bases and V 5 bases, and 5 bases lay outside the gene matches. This CDR3 comprises 14 residues. The CDR3 reads CASSDREEKNIQYF. In DNA, the CDR3 is TGTGCCAGCAGTGACAGGGAAGAAAAAAACATTCAGTACTTC.

The chain combines TRBV7-9 with TRBJ1-6, with D hard to call. The V gene's germline CDR1 is SEHNR and CDR2 FQNEAQ (reference sequence). CDR3 length equals 12 residues. Trimming removed 1 base from V and 5 bases from J, with 0 bases in between. This chain's CDR3 is CASSLDNSPLHF. The CDR3 bases are TGTGCCAGCAGCTTAGATAATTCACCCCTCCACTTT.

The rearrangement links TRBV9 to TRBJ2-1, with D tentatively TRBD1 or TRBD2 (5 bases each). The CDR3 is 14 residues long. The germline V gene has CDR1 SGDLS and CDR2 YYNGEE. V was pared by 4 bases and J by 5 bases, with 13 bases between. CDR3 loop: CASSPRDGDNEQFF. CDR3 DNA sequence: TGTGCCAGCAGCCCTCGGGACGGCGACAATGAGCAGTTCTTC.

The chain joins TRBV5-1 to TRBJ2-7; D perhaps matches TRBD2 (6 bases). Germline assignment: CDR1 SGHRS and CDR2 YFSETQ. V dropped 4 bases and J dropped 7 bases, with 15 bases sitting between them. The CDR3 has 13 amino acids. In DNA, the CDR3 is TGCGCCAGCAGCCCCCGGGACGGAGGGGAGCAGTACTTC. Amino acid sequence: CASSPRDGGEQYF.

The chain has TRBV29-1 and TRBJ2-2; D uncertain. Per germline, CDR1 SQVTM and CDR2 ANQGSEA. The CDR3 spans 11 residues. Trimming shortened V by 8 bases and J by 7 bases, and 11 bases separated the two germline ends. The CDR3 spells CSPTLGGELFF. The CDR3 DNA is TGCAGCCCCACGTTGGGCGGGGAGCTGTTTTTT.

CDR3 residues: CASSTIRLTMNTEAFF. The DNA of the CDR3 is TGTGCCAGTAGTACCATTCGGTTGACAATGAACACTGAAGCTTTCTTT. This chain links TRBV19 with TRBJ1-1; no reliable D call. Trimming took 4 bases from V and 0 from J, leaving 15 bases between them. CDR1 LNHDA and CDR2 SQIVND come from the germline V gene (reference sequence). The CDR3 loop spans 16 amino acids.

The chain joins TRBV19 to TRBJ1-5; D might be TRBD1 (6 bases). CDR3 length: 13 residues. Germline CDR1 and CDR2: LNHDA and SQIVND (reference sequence). V was clipped by 5 bases and J by 7 bases, with 12 bases between them. The CDR3 bases are TGTGCCAGTAGTCTCGGACAGAACCAGCCCCAGCATTTT. Translation: CASSLGQNQPQHF.

This chain uses TRBV5-1 with TRBJ1-2, with D perhaps TRBD1 (5 bases). Trimming stripped 3 bases from V and 11 bases from J, with 11 bases between. The CDR3 sequence is 11 residues long. Germline CDR1 reads SGHRS; CDR2 reads YFSETQ. The DNA of the CDR3 is TGCGCCAGCAGCTCAGGGCCAGGGTACACCTTC. Residues: CASSSGPGYTF.

The rearrangement joins TRBV7-9 to TRBJ2-5; 7 nucleotides agree with TRBD2. CDR1 is SEHNR, CDR2 FQNEAQ, per germline (reference sequence). The length of the CDR3 is 14 residues. V shed 4 bases and J 9 bases; nucleotides not matched to a gene: 11. The CDR3: CASSSAWGGKAQYF. Written as DNA, the CDR3 is TGTGCCAGCAGCTCAGCGTGGGGGGGGAAGGCCCAGTACTTC.

This rearrangement joins TRBV4-1 to TRBJ2-5, with D possibly TRBD2 on 7 matching bases. V was pared by 0 bases and J by 5 bases, with 13 bases between. This CDR3 is 15 amino acids long. Germline values: CDR1 MGHRA, CDR2 YSYEKL. CDR3 sequence (DNA): TGCGCCAGCAGCCAAGACAAGGGGGAGGGGGAGACCCAGTACTTC. This sequence encodes CASSQDKGEGETQYF.

The chain uses TRBV30 and TRBJ2-3; no definite D call. The V gene's germline CDR1 is GTSNPN and CDR2 SVGIG (reference sequence). CDR3 size: 15 residues. V was clipped by 0 bases and J by 0 bases, with 10 bases between them. The CDR3 reads CAWSVGATSTDTQYF. CDR3 DNA sequence: TGTGCCTGGAGTGTAGGAGCAACTAGCACAGATACGCAGTATTTT.

The chain joins TRBV13 to TRBJ1-1, with TRBD1 matching 8 bases. Germline assignment: CDR1 PRHDT and CDR2 FYEKMQ (reference sequence). The CDR3 has 15 amino acids. V shed 5 bases, J shed 1 base, and the junction held 6 bases outside the gene matches. The CDR3, as DNA: TGTGCCAGCAGCCCACAGGGGGGGCCGAACACTGAAGCTTTCTTT. It codes for CASSPQGGPNTEAFF.

The rearrangement uses TRBV15 and TRBJ2-7, with 8 bases identical to TRBD2. CDR1 LNHNV and CDR2 YYDKDF come from the germline V gene (reference sequence). CDR3 size: 14 residues. J lost 3 bases, V lost 2 bases, and 3 bases had no gene match. The CDR3, as DNA: TGTGCCACCAGCAGATCTAGCGGGTTCTACGAGCAGTACTTC. It specifies CATSRSSGFYEQYF.

The CDR3 sequence: CAIRPATGVETQYF. The DNA for the CDR3 is TGTGCCATCAGACCCGCCACAGGGGTCGAGACCCAGTACTTC. V gene TRBV10-3 combines with J gene TRBJ2-5; 7 bases agree with TRBD1. Germline-derived CDR1 and CDR2 are ENHRY and SYGVKD. Unmatched junction bases numbered 9, after V lost 6 bases and J lost 5 bases. This CDR3 has 14 amino acids.